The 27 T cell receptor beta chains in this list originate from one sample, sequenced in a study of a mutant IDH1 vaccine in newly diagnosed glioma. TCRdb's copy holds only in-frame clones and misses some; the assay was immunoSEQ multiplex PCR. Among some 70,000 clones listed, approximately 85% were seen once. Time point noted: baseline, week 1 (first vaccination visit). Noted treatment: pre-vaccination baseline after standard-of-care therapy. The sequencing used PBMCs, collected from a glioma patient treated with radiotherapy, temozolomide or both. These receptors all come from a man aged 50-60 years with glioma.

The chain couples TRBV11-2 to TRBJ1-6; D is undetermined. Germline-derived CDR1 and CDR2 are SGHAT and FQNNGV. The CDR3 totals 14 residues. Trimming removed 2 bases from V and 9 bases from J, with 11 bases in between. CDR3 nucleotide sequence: TGTGCCAGCAGCTTAATAATGACGGGTTCACCCCTCCACTTT. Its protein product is CASSLIMTGSPLHF. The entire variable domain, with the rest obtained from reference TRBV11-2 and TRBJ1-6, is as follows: EAGVAQSPRYKIIEKRQSVAFWCNPISGHATLYWYQQILGQGPKLLIQFQNNGVVDDSQLPKDRFSAERLKGVDSTLKIQPAKLEDSAVYLCASSLIMTGSPLHFGNGTRLTVT.

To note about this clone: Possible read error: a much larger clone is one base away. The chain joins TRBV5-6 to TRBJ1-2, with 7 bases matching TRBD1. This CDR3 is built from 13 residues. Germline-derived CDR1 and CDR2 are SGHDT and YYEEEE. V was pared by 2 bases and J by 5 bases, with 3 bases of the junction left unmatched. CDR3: CASSFGTEYGYTF. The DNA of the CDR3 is TGTGCCAGCAGCTTTGGGACAGAATATGGCTACACCTTC.

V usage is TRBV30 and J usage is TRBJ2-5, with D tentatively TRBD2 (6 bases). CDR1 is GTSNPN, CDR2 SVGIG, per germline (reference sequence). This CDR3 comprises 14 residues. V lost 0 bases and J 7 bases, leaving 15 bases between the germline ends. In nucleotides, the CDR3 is TGTGCCTGGAGTGTGGTCAGCGAGGGAGGGACCCAGTACTTC. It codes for CAWSVVSEGGTQYF.

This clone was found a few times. The CDR3 sequence: CASTLGGPNTAQHF. The DNA of the CDR3 is TGTGCCAGTACTCTAGGTGGACCCAATACGGCCCAGCATTTT. V usage is TRBV19 and J usage is TRBJ1-5; D unresolved. Trimming stripped 7 bases from V and 11 bases from J, with 21 bases between. CDR1 and CDR2 from the germline V gene are LNHDA and SQIVND (reference sequence). This CDR3 has 14 residues.

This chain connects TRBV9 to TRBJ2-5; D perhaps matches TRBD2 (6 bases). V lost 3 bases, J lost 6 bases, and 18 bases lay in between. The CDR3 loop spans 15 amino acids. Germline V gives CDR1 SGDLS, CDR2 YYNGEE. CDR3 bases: TGTGCCAGCAGCGCCTCCGGGATCAGCGGGCAGACCCAGTACTTC. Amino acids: CASSASGISGQTQYF.

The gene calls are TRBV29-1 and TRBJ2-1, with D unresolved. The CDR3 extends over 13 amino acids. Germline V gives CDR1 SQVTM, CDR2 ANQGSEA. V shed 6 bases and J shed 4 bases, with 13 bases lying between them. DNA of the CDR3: TGCAGCGTCCAATGGGCGGAGTACAATGAGCAGTTCTTC. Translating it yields CSVQWAEYNEQFF.

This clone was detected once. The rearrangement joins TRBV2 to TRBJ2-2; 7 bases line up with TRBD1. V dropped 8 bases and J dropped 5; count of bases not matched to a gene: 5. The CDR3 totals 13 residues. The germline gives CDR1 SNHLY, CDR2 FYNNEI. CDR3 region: CASVRGTTGELFF. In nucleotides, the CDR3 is TGTGCCAGCGTCAGGGGGACAACCGGGGAGCTGTTTTTT.

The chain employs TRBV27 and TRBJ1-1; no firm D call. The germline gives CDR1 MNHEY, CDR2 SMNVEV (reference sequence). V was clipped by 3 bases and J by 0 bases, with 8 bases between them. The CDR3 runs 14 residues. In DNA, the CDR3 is TGTGCCAGCAGTTTGAGTGGGATGAACACTGAAGCTTTCTTT. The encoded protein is CASSLSGMNTEAFF.

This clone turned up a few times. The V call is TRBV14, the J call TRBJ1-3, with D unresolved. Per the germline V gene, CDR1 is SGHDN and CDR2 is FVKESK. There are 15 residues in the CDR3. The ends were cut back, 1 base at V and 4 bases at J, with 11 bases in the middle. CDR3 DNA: TGTGCCAGCAGCCAAGTGTCCCGGTCAGGAAACACCATATATTTT. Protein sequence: CASSQVSRSGNTIYF.

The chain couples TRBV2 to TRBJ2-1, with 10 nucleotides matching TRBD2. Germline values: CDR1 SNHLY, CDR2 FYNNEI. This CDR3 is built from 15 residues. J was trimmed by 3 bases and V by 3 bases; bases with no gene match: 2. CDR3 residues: CASSEERGGYNEQFF. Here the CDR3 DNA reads TGTGCCAGCAGTGAGGAGCGGGGGGGCTACAATGAGCAGTTCTTC.

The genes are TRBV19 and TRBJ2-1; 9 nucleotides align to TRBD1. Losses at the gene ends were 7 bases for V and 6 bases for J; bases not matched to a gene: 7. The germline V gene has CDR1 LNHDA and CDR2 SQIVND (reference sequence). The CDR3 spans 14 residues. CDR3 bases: TGTGCCAGTATTGAGGGGACAGGGTCCAATGAGCAGTTCTTC. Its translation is CASIEGTGSNEQFF.

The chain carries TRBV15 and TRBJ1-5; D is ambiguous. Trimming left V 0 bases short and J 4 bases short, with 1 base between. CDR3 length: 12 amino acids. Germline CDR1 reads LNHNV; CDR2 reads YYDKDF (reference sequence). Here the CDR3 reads CATSRENQPQHF. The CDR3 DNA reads TGTGCCACCAGCAGAGAAAATCAGCCCCAGCATTTT.

The CDR3 DNA is TGTGCCATCAGCGACACATTGAACACTGAAGCTTTCTTT. Its protein product is CAISDTLNTEAFF. V and J are TRBV10-3 and TRBJ1-1; D unresolved. Trimming pared 6 bases from V and 0 bases from J, leaving 8 bases between. Germline V gene data show CDR1 as ENHRY and CDR2 as SYGVKD. There are 13 residues in the CDR3.

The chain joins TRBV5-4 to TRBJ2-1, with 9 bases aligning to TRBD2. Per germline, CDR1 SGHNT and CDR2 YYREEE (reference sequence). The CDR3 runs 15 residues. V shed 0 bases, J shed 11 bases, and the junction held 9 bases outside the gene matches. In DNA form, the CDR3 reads TGTGCCAGCAGCTTGGGTGGCGGGGGGGAGTTTAAGCAGTTCTTC. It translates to CASSLGGGGEFKQFF.

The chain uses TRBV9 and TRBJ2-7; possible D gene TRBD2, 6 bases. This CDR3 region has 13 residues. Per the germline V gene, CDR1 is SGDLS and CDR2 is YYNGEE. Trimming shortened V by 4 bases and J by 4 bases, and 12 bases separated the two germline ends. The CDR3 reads CASSSSGGYEQYF. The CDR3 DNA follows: TGTGCCAGCAGCTCCTCCGGGGGTTACGAGCAGTACTTC.

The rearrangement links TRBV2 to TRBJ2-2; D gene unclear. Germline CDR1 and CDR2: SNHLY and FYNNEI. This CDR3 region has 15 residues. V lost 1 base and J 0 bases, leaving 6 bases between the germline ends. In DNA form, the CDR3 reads TGTGCCAGCAGTGAAGAAGGGACGAACACCGGGGAGCTGTTTTTT. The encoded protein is CASSEEGTNTGELFF.

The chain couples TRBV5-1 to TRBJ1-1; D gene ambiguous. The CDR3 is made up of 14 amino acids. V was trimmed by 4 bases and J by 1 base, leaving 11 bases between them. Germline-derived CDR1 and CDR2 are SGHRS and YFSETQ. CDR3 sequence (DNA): TGCGCCAGCAGCCTGACAAATCAGAACACTGAAGCTTTCTTT. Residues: CASSLTNQNTEAFF.

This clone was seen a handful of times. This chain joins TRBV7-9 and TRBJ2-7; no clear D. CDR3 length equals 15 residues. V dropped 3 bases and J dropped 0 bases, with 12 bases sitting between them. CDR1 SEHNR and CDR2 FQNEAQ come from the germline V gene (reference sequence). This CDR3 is CASSFPGSSSYEQYF. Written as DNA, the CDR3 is TGTGCCAGCAGCTTCCCCGGGTCCAGCTCCTACGAGCAGTACTTC. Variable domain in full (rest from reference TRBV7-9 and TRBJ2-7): DTGVSQNPRHKITKRGQNVTFRCDPISEHNRLYWYRQTLGQGPEFLTYFQNEAQLEKSRLLSDRFSAERPKGSFSTLEIQRTEQGDSAMYLCASSFPGSSSYEQYFGPGTRLTVT.

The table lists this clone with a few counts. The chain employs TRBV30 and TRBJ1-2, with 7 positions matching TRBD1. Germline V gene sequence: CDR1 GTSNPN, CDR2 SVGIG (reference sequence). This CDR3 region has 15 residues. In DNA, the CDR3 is TGTGCGACCCGGGGGGAGTCAGGGGGAAACTATGGCTACACCTTC. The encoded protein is CATRGESGGNYGYTF.

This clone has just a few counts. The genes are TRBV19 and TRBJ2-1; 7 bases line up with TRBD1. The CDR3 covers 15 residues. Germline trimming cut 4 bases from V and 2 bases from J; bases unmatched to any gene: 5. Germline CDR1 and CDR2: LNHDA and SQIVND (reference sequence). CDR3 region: CASSKDRNPYNEQFF. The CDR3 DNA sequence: TGTGCCAGTAGTAAGGACAGGAACCCCTACAATGAGCAGTTCTTC. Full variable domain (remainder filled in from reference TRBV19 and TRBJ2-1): DGGITQSPKYLFRKEGQNVTLSCEQNLNHDAMYWYRQDPGQGLRLIYYSQIVNDFQKGDIAEGYSVSREKKESFPLTVTSAQKNPTAFYLCASSKDRNPYNEQFFGPGTRLTVL.

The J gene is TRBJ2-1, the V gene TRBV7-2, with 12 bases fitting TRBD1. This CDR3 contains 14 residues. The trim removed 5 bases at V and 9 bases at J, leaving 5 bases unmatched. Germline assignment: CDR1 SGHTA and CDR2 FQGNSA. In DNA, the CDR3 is TGTGCCAGCAGCCCCGGGACAGGGGGCACTGAGCAGTTCTTC. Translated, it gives CASSPGTGGTEQFF. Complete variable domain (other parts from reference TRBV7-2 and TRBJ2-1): GAGVSQSPSNKVTEKGKDVELRCDPISGHTALYWYRQSLGQGLEFLIYFQGNSAPDKSGLPSDRFSAERTGGSVSTLTIQRTQQEDSAVYLCASSPGTGGTEQFFGPGTRLTVL.

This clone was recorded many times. CDR3: CATSSDLGVNYGYTF. The CDR3 nucleotides are TGTGCCACCAGCAGCGACCTGGGGGTAAATTATGGCTACACCTTC. The chain uses TRBV15 and TRBJ1-2; the D gene is possibly TRBD1 (5 bases). V was cut by 3 bases and J by 5 bases, with 16 bases left in between. This CDR3 spans 15 amino acids. Germline V gene sequence: CDR1 LNHNV, CDR2 YYDKDF (reference sequence).

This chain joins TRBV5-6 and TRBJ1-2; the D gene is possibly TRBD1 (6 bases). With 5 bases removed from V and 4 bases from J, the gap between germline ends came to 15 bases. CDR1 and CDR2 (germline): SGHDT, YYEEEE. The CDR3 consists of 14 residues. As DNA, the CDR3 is TGTGCCAGCAGGTCGGTTACAGGGACCTATGGCTACACCTTC. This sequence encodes CASRSVTGTYGYTF.

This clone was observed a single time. CDR3 sequence (DNA): TGTGCCAGCAGCTTTCAGGGGCCTAGCACAGATACGCAGTATTTT. As protein: CASSFQGPSTDTQYF. The chain recombines TRBV7-3 with TRBJ2-3, with D perhaps matching TRBD1 (6 bases). Germline V lookup: CDR1 SGHTA, CDR2 FQGTGA. Trimming cost V 3 bases and J 0 bases, with 10 bases left between them. This CDR3 is built from 15 residues.

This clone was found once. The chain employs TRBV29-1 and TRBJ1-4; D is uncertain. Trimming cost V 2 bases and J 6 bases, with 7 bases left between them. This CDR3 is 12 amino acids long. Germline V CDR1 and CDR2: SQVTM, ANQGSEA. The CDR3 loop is CSVELEDEKLFF. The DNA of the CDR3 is TGCAGCGTTGAATTGGAGGATGAAAAACTGTTTTTT.

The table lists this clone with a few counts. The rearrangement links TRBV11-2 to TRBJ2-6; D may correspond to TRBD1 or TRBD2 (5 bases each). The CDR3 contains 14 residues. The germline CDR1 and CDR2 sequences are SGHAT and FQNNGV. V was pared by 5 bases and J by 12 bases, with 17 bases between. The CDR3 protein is CASSPDPTGPVLTF. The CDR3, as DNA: TGTGCCAGCAGCCCCGACCCGACGGGGCCCGTCCTGACTTTC. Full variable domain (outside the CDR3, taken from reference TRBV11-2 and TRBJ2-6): EAGVAQSPRYKIIEKRQSVAFWCNPISGHATLYWYQQILGQGPKLLIQFQNNGVVDDSQLPKDRFSAERLKGVDSTLKIQPAKLEDSAVYLCASSPDPTGPVLTFGAGSRLTVL.

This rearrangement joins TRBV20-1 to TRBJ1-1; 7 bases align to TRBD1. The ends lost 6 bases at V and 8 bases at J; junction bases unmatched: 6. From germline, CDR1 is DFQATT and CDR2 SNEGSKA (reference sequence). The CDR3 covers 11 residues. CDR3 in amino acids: CSAPGQLEAFF. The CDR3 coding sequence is TGCAGTGCCCCGGGACAGTTAGAAGCTTTCTTT.